A single sample is the source of the 13 T cell receptor beta chains below, sequenced in a study of cytotoxic CD8 clonotypes in ibrutinib-treated CLL. Produced via immunoSEQ multiplex PCR; TCRdb's table is partial and in-frame only. Of roughly 28,000 clones in the sample, 62% are singletons; the top ten hold roughly 15%. This material consisted of PBMCs, taken before ibrutinib treatment. These TCRs come from a human donor with chronic lymphocytic leukemia.

The chain is built from TRBV15 and TRBJ2-7; weak D call: TRBD2 (6 bases). The CDR3 covers 16 residues. The germline V gene has CDR1 LNHNV and CDR2 YYDKDF (reference sequence). The ends were cut back, 3 bases at V and 2 bases at J, with 17 bases in the middle. The CDR3 DNA is TGTGCCACCAGCAGGCCCACCAGAGCGGGCGCCTACGAGCAGTACTTC. This codes for CATSRPTRAGAYEQYF.

The CDR3, as DNA: TGTGCCAGCAGGGCCAGGGGGAAAGGTTACACCGGGGAGCTGTTTTTT. It yields the protein CASRARGKGYTGELFF. The chain links TRBV11-3 to TRBJ2-2; 7 nucleotides align to TRBD1. Germline CDR1 and CDR2: SGHNT and YENEEA. The trim removed 6 bases at V and 3 bases at J, leaving 10 bases unmatched. This CDR3 is built from 16 residues.

The V and J genes are TRBV2 and TRBJ2-7; D gene unclear. CDR3 length equals 13 residues. Germline assignment: CDR1 SNHLY and CDR2 FYNNEI. Trimming removed 2 bases at V and 3 bases at J, with 8 bases between. This chain's CDR3 is CASSELEVYEQYF. CDR3 sequence (DNA): TGTGCCAGCAGTGAACTAGAGGTCTACGAGCAGTACTTC. Together with reference TRBV2 and TRBJ2-7, the CDR3 gives the full variable domain: EPEVTQTPSHQVTQMGQEVILRCVPISNHLYFYWYRQILGQKVEFLVSFYNNEISEKSEIFDDQFSVERPDGSNFTLKIRSTKLEDSAMYFCASSELEVYEQYFGPGTRLTVT.

This chain links TRBV2 with TRBJ2-7, with 7 nucleotides matching TRBD1. Germline assignment: CDR1 SNHLY and CDR2 FYNNEI. The CDR3 loop spans 14 amino acids. V lost 6 bases, J lost 4 bases, and 9 bases stayed unmatched. As DNA, the CDR3 is TGTGCCAGCAGCGACAGGGTCCTCGCATACGAGCAGTACTTC. Translating it yields CASSDRVLAYEQYF.

The chain joins TRBV5-1 to TRBJ2-5, with a tentative D call TRBD1 (5 bases). CDR3 length: 16 residues. The V gene lost 0 bases and the J gene lost 7 bases, with 19 bases spanning the gap. Germline CDR1 and CDR2: SGHRS and YFSETQ. CDR3 in amino acids: CASSLGLSVGEGTQYF. CDR3 sequence (DNA): TGCGCCAGCAGCTTGGGACTGTCGGTAGGGGAAGGGACCCAGTACTTC.

This clone was seen only once. The chain has TRBV16 and TRBJ1-5, with D possibly TRBD1 on 5 matching bases. The CDR3 sequence is 15 residues long. The V gene's germline CDR1 is KGHSY and CDR2 FQNENV. Trimming pared 0 bases from V and 2 bases from J, leaving 8 bases between. DNA of the CDR3: TGTGCCAGCAGCCAATCTTTAGGGGGCAATCAGCCCCAGCATTTT. Its translation is CASSQSLGGNQPQHF. Looking up the rest from reference TRBV16 and TRBJ1-5 gives the full variable domain: GEEVAQTPKHLVRGEGQKAKLYCAPIKGHSYVFWYQQVLKNEFKFLISFQNENVFDETGMPKERFSAKCLPNSPCSLEIQATKLEDSAVYFCASSQSLGGNQPQHFGDGTRLSIL.

The chain employs TRBV7-3 and TRBJ2-1, with a tentative D call TRBD1 (5 bases). The germline V gene has CDR1 SGHTA and CDR2 FQGTGA. The CDR3 is 14 residues long. The V end was cut by 6 bases, the J end by 6 bases, with 15 bases between. CDR3 region: CASRFPGWGNEQFF. Written as DNA, the CDR3 is TGTGCCAGCAGGTTCCCAGGGTGGGGCAATGAGCAGTTCTTC.

V and J are TRBV28 and TRBJ1-1; TRBD1 matches 7 bases. Germline V gene sequence: CDR1 MDHEN, CDR2 SYDVKM. Unmatched junction bases numbered 22, after V lost 5 bases and J lost 1 base. The CDR3 is made up of 20 amino acids. CDR3 region: CASSVPGGGGISAGNTEAFF. In DNA form, the CDR3 reads TGTGCCAGCAGTGTACCAGGGGGGGGTGGAATTTCCGCTGGGAACACTGAAGCTTTCTTT.

The rearrangement joins TRBV9 to TRBJ1-1, with a tentative D call TRBD1 (5 bases). V shed 2 bases and J shed 0 bases, with 17 bases lying between them. CDR1 is SGDLS, CDR2 YYNGEE, per germline. The CDR3 runs 17 residues. The CDR3 region is CASSVGGVGLMNTEAFF. In nucleotides, the CDR3 is TGTGCCAGCAGCGTTGGAGGGGTGGGCCTAATGAACACTGAAGCTTTCTTT.

The chain joins TRBV6-4 to TRBJ2-2; D might be TRBD1 (6 bases). CDR3 length: 14 residues. Per germline, CDR1 MRHNA and CDR2 SNTAGT. Between the trimmed V and J ends, which lost 4 bases and 3 bases, there was a span of 9 bases. The CDR3 reads CASSVQGDTGELFF. CDR3 bases: TGTGCCAGCAGTGTACAGGGCGACACCGGGGAGCTGTTTTTT.

The V call is TRBV11-2, the J call TRBJ1-3, with D uncertain. V was shortened by 3 bases and J by 2 bases, with 2 bases between the two germline ends. Looked up from germline, CDR1 is SGHAT and CDR2 is FQNNGV. The CDR3 contains 12 residues. The CDR3 nucleotides are TGTGCCAGCAGCTTCCCTGGAAACACCATATATTTT. This encodes CASSFPGNTIYF. Full variable domain (rest looked up from reference TRBV11-2 and TRBJ1-3): EAGVAQSPRYKIIEKRQSVAFWCNPISGHATLYWYQQILGQGPKLLIQFQNNGVVDDSQLPKDRFSAERLKGVDSTLKIQPAKLEDSAVYLCASSFPGNTIYFGEGSWLTVV.

This clone came up a few times. The J gene is TRBJ2-2, the V gene TRBV7-3; weak D call: TRBD1 (5 bases). Per the germline V gene, CDR1 is SGHTA and CDR2 is FQGTGA. Trimming cost V 0 bases and J 5 bases, with 10 bases left between them. The length of the CDR3 is 15 residues. CDR3 amino acids: CASSLTPRETGELFF. Written as DNA, the CDR3 is TGTGCCAGCAGCTTAACCCCCAGGGAAACCGGGGAGCTGTTTTTT.

The V gene is TRBV7-8, the J gene TRBJ2-1; 7 bases map to TRBD2. Unmatched junction bases numbered 18, after V lost 5 bases and J lost 5 bases. CDR1 is SGHVS, CDR2 FQNEAQ, per germline. The CDR3 runs to 18 residues. DNA for the CDR3: TGTGCCAGCAGCATGGGACCCCCTGGACTAGTAATGAACAATGAGCAGTTCTTC. Its translation: CASSMGPPGLVMNNEQFF.